Listed below are T cell receptor beta chains from one sample, sequenced in a study of T cell changes during pregnancy in multiple sclerosis. Generated by immunoSEQ multiplex PCR, the TCRdb table keeps only in-frame clones and is missing some. The sample shows 69,000 or so clones, approximately 91% of them seen only once. This specimen was peripheral blood, taken in the third trimester of pregnancy. The source of these receptors is a female donor with multiple sclerosis, enrolled in a pregnancy study. Both conserved end residues are part of each CDR3. A D gene is named only where the DNA matches it firmly. The size of a clone is reported for some rows only, either as once, few or many, or as a class for expanded clones.

NA,TRBJ1-1,TRBV28,NA,CASSFHFTEAFF,TGTGCCAGCAGTTTTCATTTCACTGAAGCTTTCTTT
NA,TRBJ2-2,TRBV6-5,NA,CASSYTQGNTGELFF,TGTGCCAGCAGCTATACCCAGGGAAACACCGGGGAGCTGTTTTTT
NA,TRBJ2-7,TRBV7-9,TRBD1,CASSLGQRGSGYEQYF,TGTGCCAGCAGCTTGGGACAGAGGGGGTCTGGGTACGAGCAGTACTTC
NA,TRBJ2-7,TRBV7-2,TRBD2,CASSLEGRGAYEQYF,TGTGCCAGCAGCTTAGAAGGGAGGGGAGCCTACGAGCAGTACTTC
NA,TRBJ2-2,TRBV7-3,NA,CASSLIPRTGELFF,TGTGCCAGCAGCTTAATACCGAGGACCGGGGAGCTGTTTTTT
NA,TRBJ1-2,TRBV18,NA,CASSPQGLGASGYTF,TGTGCCAGCTCACCTCAGGGGCTCGGGGCCTCCGGCTACACCTTC
NA,TRBJ2-7,TRBV30,NA,CAWTPTVTYEQYF,TGTGCCTGGACCCCGACAGTAACCTACGAGCAGTACTTC
NA,TRBJ2-1,TRBV14,TRBD2,CASSQDASGDGSYNEQFF,TGTGCCAGCAGCCAAGATGCTAGCGGGGATGGATCCTACAATGAGCAGTTCTTC
NA,TRBJ2-7,TRBV6-5,NA,CASSHGQNYEQYF,TGTGCCAGCAGCCATGGACAGAACTACGAGCAGTACTTC
NA,TRBJ1-2,TRBV10-3,NA,CAISGGYRATTPGYTF,TGTGCCATCAGCGGGGGGTACAGGGCCACGACCCCTGGCTACACCTTC
NA,TRBJ1-1,TRBV7-3,NA,CASSSKDRNTEAFF,TGTGCCAGCAGCTCAAAGGACAGGAACACTGAAGCTTTCTTT
NA,TRBJ1-5,TRBV5-1,NA,CASSLGREEPQHF,TGCGCCAGCAGCTTGGGCAGGGAGGAGCCCCAGCATTTT
few,TRBJ2-1,TRBV18,NA,CASSPGLNEQFF,TGTGCCAGCTCACCAGGCTTGAATGAGCAGTTCTTC
NA,TRBJ1-2,TRBV23-1,TRBD1,CANTGQTYYGYTF,TGCGCCAATACGGGACAGACCTACTATGGCTACACCTTC
NA,TRBJ2-3,TRBV15,TRBD2,CATSRDELAGVGTDTQYF,TGTGCCACCAGCAGAGATGAACTAGCGGGGGTAGGGACAGATACGCAGTATTTT
NA,TRBJ1-1,TRBV19,NA,CASSPAEGNTEAFF,TGTGCCAGTAGCCCCGCCGAGGGGAACACTGAAGCTTTCTTT
NA,TRBJ1-2,TRBV29-1,TRBD1,CSVVGDRGNYGYTF,TGCAGCGTTGTCGGGGACAGGGGGAACTATGGCTACACCTTC
NA,TRBJ2-7,TRBV11-2,NA,CASSLEGRGSYEQYF,TGTGCCAGCAGCTTAGAGGGTAGGGGCTCCTACGAGCAGTACTTC
NA,TRBJ2-2,TRBV7-9,NA,CASSLSRTANTGELFF,TGTGCCAGCAGCTTAAGCCGGACAGCGAACACCGGGGAGCTGTTTTTT
NA,TRBJ2-3,TRBV5-1,NA,CASSLNSDTQYF,TGCGCCAGCAGCTTGAACTCAGATACGCAGTATTTT
NA,TRBJ2-1,TRBV10-2,TRBD1,CASSDGRGSEQFF,TGCGCCAGCAGTGATGGCAGGGGGTCTGAGCAGTTCTTC
few,TRBJ1-2,TRBV28,NA,CASSPGQRGYGYTF,TGTGCCAGCAGTCCTGGACAGCGGGGCTATGGCTACACCTTC
once,TRBJ1-4,TRBV9,TRBD1,CASSTGTGVREKLFF,TGTGCCAGCAGCACAGGGACAGGGGTACGCGAAAAACTGTTTTTT
NA,TRBJ1-1,TRBV4-3,TRBD1,CASSQLQGFGTEAFF,TGCGCCAGCAGCCAACTACAGGGGTTTGGGACTGAAGCTTTCTTT
NA,TRBJ1-4,TRBV4-3,TRBD1,CASSQGQGGVEKLFF,TGCGCCAGCAGCCAGGGACAGGGAGGTGTTGAAAAACTGTTTTTT
NA,TRBJ1-1,TRBV25-1,NA,CASSEWEDPRSAFF,TGTGCCAGCAGTGAATGGGAGGACCCACGCTCAGCTTTCTTT
NA,TRBJ2-2,TRBV28,TRBD1,CASSPHPGQGNTGELFF,TGTGCCAGCAGTCCGCATCCGGGACAGGGTAACACCGGGGAGCTGTTTTTT
NA,TRBJ1-4,TRBV30,NA,CAWSQGLSTNEKLFF,TGTGCCTGGAGTCAAGGACTATCAACTAATGAAAAACTGTTTTTT
NA,TRBJ1-1,TRBV27,NA,CASSLGAWSGGEAFF,TGTGCCAGCAGTTTAGGTGCCTGGTCGGGAGGGGAAGCTTTCTTT
NA,TRBJ2-5,TRBV28,NA,CASSLRSSGETQYF,TGTGCCAGCAGTTTACGGTCCTCAGGAGAGACCCAGTACTTC